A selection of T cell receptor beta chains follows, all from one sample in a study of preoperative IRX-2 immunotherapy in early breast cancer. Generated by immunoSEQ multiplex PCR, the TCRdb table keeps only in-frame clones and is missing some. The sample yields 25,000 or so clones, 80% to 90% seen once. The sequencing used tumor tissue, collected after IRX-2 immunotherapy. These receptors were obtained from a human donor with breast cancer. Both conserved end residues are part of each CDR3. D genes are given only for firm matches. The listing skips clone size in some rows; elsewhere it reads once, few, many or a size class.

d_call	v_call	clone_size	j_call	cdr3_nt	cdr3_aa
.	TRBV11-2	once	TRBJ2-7	TGTGCCAGCAGCTTAGAGGGACCCTCCTACGAGCAGTACTTC	CASSLEGPSYEQYF
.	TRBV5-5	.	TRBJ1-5	TGTGCCAGCACCGCCGGGGGCGGCGGGAACAATCAGCCCCAGCATTTT	CASTAGGGGNNQPQHF
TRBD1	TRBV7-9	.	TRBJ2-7	TGTGCCAGCAGCTTAACCGGGACAGGGCCTTCCTACGAGCAGTACTTC	CASSLTGTGPSYEQYF
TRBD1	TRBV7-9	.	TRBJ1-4	TGTGCCAGCAGTTCTGGACAGGGGTTTGAAAAACTGTTTTTT	CASSSGQGFEKLFF
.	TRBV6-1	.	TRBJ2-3	TGTGCCAGCAGTGATTCATCAGGGTCAGATACGCAGTATTTT	CASSDSSGSDTQYF
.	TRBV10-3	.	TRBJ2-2	TGTGCCATCAGTGGGGAGAACACCGGGGAGCTGTTTTTT	CAISGENTGELFF
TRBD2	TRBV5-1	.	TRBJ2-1	TGCGCCAGCAGCTTGTCCCTAGCGGGATTCAATGAGCAGTTCTTC	CASSLSLAGFNEQFF
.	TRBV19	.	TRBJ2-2	TGTGCCAGCAAGTTAGGAGGGGGAATTGACACCGGGGAGCTGTTTTTT	CASKLGGGIDTGELFF
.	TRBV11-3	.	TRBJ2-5	TGTGCCAGCAGCTTAGGGCAGGGAGAGACCCAGTACTTC	CASSLGQGETQYF
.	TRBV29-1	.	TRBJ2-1	TGCAGCGTTGTGGGCCCTGTTGGTGGCTCCTACAATGAGCAGTTCTTC	CSVVGPVGGSYNEQFF
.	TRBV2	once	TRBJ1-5	TGTGCCAGCAGGACCCATACCCCTTATCAGCCCCAGCATTTT	CASRTHTPYQPQHF
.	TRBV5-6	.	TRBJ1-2	TGTGCCAGCAGCTTGCCGGGGTCGAACTATGGCTACACCTTC	CASSLPGSNYGYTF
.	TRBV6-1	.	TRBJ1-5	TGTGCCAGCAGTGAAGCGCTGGCAAGGACAGCTTTCAATCAGCCCCAGCATTTT	CASSEALARTAFNQPQHF
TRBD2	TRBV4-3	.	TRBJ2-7	TGCGCCAGCAGCCAAGAGAGGGAGGGAAGAACCTACGAGCAGTACTTC	CASSQEREGRTYEQYF
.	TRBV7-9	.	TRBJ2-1	TGTGCCAGCAGCTTTGATGAGCAGTTCTTC	CASSFDEQFF
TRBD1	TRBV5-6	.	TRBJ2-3	TGTGCCAGCAGCTGGACGGGACAGCCTCACGATACGCAGTATTTT	CASSWTGQPHDTQYF
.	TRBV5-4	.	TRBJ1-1	TGTGCCAGCAGCTTGGGGGGGAACACTGAAGCTTTCTTT	CASSLGGNTEAFF
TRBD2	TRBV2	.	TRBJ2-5	TGTGCCAGCAGTGAACAGGTAGCGGGCGGTGCCTGGGAGACCCAGTACTTC	CASSEQVAGGAWETQYF
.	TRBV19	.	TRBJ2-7	TGTGCCAGTAGCCTGGGCCGTTCCTACGAGCAGTACTTC	CASSLGRSYEQYF
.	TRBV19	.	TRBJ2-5	TGTGCCAGTAGTATAGATCAGGGAAACCAAGAGACCCAGTACTTC	CASSIDQGNQETQYF
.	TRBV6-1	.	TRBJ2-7	TGTGCCAGCAGAGAAAACTACGAGCAGTACTTC	CASRENYEQYF
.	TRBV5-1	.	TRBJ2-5	TGCGCCAGCAGCCCAGGAGGGGGGTACCAAGAGACCCAGTACTTC	CASSPGGGYQETQYF
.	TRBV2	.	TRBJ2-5	TGTGCCAGCAGTGACTGGACCGAAGAGACCCAGTACTTC	CASSDWTEETQYF
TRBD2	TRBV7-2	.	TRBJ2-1	TGTGCCAGCAGCTTGACTAGCGGGAGTTTCAATGAGCAGTTCTTC	CASSLTSGSFNEQFF
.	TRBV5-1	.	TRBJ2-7	TGCGCCAGCAGCTTTCGCAACGAGCAGTACTTC	CASSFRNEQYF
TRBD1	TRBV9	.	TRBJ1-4	TGTGCCAGCAGCGTGACAGGGCGTGAAAAACTGTTTTTT	CASSVTGREKLFF
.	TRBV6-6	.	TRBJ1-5	TGTGCCAGCAGTCGGACAGAAAATCAGCCCCAGCATTTT	CASSRTENQPQHF
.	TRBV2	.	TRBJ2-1	TGTGCCAGCCATTTGAATGAGCAGTTCTTC	CASHLNEQFF
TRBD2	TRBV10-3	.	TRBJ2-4	TGTGCCATCAGTGAACTGGCGGGAGGGGGGAACATTCAGTACTTC	CAISELAGGGNIQYF
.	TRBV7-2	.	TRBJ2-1	TGTGCCAGCAGCTTACAGGGGGGGCTTGAGGAGCAGTTCTTC	CASSLQGGLEEQFF
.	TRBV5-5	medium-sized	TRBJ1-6	TGTGCCAGCAGCTGGGGACTCGGCTCACCCCTCCACTTT	CASSWGLGSPLHF
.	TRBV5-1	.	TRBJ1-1	TGCGCCAGCAGCTTGTTTGCACAGTCGAGCACTGAAGCTTTCTTT	CASSLFAQSSTEAFF
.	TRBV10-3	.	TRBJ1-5	TGTGCCATCAGCCCGGGACCTAGCAATCAGCCCCAGCATTTT	CAISPGPSNQPQHF
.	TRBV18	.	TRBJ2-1	TGTGCCAGCTCACCACCTAATCTCTCGCCAGGCCCTACTAGCTCCTACAATGAGCAGTTCTTC	CASSPPNLSPGPTSSYNEQFF
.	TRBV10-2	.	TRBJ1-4	TGCGCCAGCAGTGAGCGGCGGGCCGCAACTAATGAAAAACTGTTTTTT	CASSERRAATNEKLFF
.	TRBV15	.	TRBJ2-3	TGTGCCACCAGTTTTGGGCAGGACAGCGATACGCAGTATTTT	CATSFGQDSDTQYF
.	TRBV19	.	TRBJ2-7	TGTGCCAGTAGTATTTTCGGAACAGGGCATGACGAGCAGTACTTC	CASSIFGTGHDEQYF
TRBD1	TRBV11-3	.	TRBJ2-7	TGTGCCAGCAGCTTAGGGACAGGGGGACCCTACGAGCAGTACTTC	CASSLGTGGPYEQYF
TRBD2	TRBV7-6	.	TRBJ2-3	TGTGCCAGCAGCTTAACGGCACTAGCGGGAGTAGGTGATACGCAGTATTTT	CASSLTALAGVGDTQYF
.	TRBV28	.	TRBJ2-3	TGTGCCAGCTCGGGACTCGAGCGCACAGATACGCAGTATTTT	CASSGLERTDTQYF
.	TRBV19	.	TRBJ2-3	TGTGCCAGTACCGACAGTGTGAGCACAGATACGCAGTATTTT	CASTDSVSTDTQYF
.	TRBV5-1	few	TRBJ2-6	TGCGCCAGCAGCTTGCCCCCGGAGTCTGGGGCCAACGTCCTGACTTTC	CASSLPPESGANVLTF
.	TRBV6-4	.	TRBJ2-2	TGTGCCAGCAGTGAAGCTACGACCGGGGAGCTGTTTTTT	CASSEATTGELFF